This T cell receptor beta chain was sequenced for a study of blood T cell repertoires in COVID-19. Study in general: Donors in the United States, Italy and Spain gave samples during acute or convalescent COVID-19. T cells, B-cell-depleted T cells, or PBMCs supplied cDNA or gDNA.

Per the study methods: Estimated nucleated cell counts came from reference gene primer amplification. The repertoire was sequenced with immunoSEQ multiplex PCR; TCRdb's copy has only in-frame clones and lacks some. V, J and clone size reflect that table, while D and trimming were determined from the DNA. The sample lists 45,000 to 55,000 clones; roughly 88% were seen once. The CDR3 contains 13 residues. Germline V lookup: CDR1 SGHAT, CDR2 FQNNGV. The V end lost 1 base, the J end lost 2 bases, and 4 bases lay between the germline ends. This chain connects TRBV11-2 to TRBJ2-3; D is ambiguous. This sequence originates from a woman older than 75 with acute or convalescent COVID-19. The sample consisted of peripheral blood. Here the CDR3 reads CASSLAYTDTQYF. The CDR3 DNA reads as TGTGCCAGCAGCTTAGCGTACACAGATACGCAGTATTTT.